Presented here are 13 T cell receptor beta chains from one specimen sequenced in a study of cytomegalovirus exposure and HLA in healthy donors. The PCR had 60 Vbeta and 13 Jbeta primers. Generated by immunoSEQ multiplex PCR, the TCRdb table keeps only in-frame clones and is missing some. Of about 140,000 clones listed, 80% to 85% are singletons. The source material was PBMCs. The receptors were gathered from a boy under 10 years old in good health and CMV-seronegative.

The rearrangement links TRBV7-2 to TRBJ1-2; the D is unclear. V was pared by 1 base and J by 3 bases, with 6 bases between. The CDR3 loop spans 13 amino acids. CDR1 and CDR2 (germline): SGHTA, FQGNSA. The chain's CDR3 is CASSLGSDYGYTF. Written as DNA, the CDR3 is TGTGCCAGCAGCTTAGGGTCGGACTATGGCTACACCTTC. Drawing the rest from reference TRBV7-2 and TRBJ1-2, the complete variable domain is GAGVSQSPSNKVTEKGKDVELRCDPISGHTALYWYRQSLGQGLEFLIYFQGNSAPDKSGLPSDRFSAERTGGSVSTLTIQRTQQEDSAVYLCASSLGSDYGYTFGSGTRLTVV.

This chain connects TRBV27 to TRBJ1-2; 10 nucleotides match TRBD1. The length of the CDR3 is 16 residues. The junction had 11 bases not matched to a gene; V was cut back by 3 bases and J by 7 bases. The germline CDR1 and CDR2 sequences are MNHEY and SMNVEV (reference sequence). CDR3 region: CASSFGRTGGRRGYTF. The CDR3 coding sequence is TGTGCCAGCAGTTTCGGGCGGACAGGGGGTCGTCGTGGCTACACCTTC.

J is TRBJ2-3 and V is TRBV7-9, with a weak D call TRBD2 (6 bases). Germline CDR1 reads SEHNR; CDR2 reads FQNEAQ (reference sequence). The CDR3 sequence is 15 residues long. V was clipped by 3 bases and J by 0 bases, with 10 bases between them. The CDR3 DNA reads TGTGCCAGCAGCTTGGCACTAGCTAGCACAGATACGCAGTATTTT. Amino acids: CASSLALASTDTQYF. The complete variable domain, with remaining parts taken from reference TRBV7-9 and TRBJ2-3, reads DTGVSQNPRHKITKRGQNVTFRCDPISEHNRLYWYRQTLGQGPEFLTYFQNEAQLEKSRLLSDRFSAERPKGSFSTLEIQRTEQGDSAMYLCASSLALASTDTQYFGPGTRLTVL.

The rearrangement links TRBV9 to TRBJ2-1; 11 bases align to TRBD2. CDR1 and CDR2 from the germline V gene are SGDLS and YYNGEE. The CDR3 is 16 residues long. V lost 4 bases, J lost 4 bases, and 7 bases stayed unmatched. The CDR3 region has the DNA TGTGCCAGCAGCCCTTTAGCGGGAGGGGCTTACAATGAGCAGTTCTTC. This translates into CASSPLAGGAYNEQFF.

V is TRBV6-6 and J is TRBJ2-5; TRBD1 aligns across 7 bases. Germline V gene sequence: CDR1 MNHNY, CDR2 SVGAGI (reference sequence). The CDR3 is 14 residues long. V gave up 6 bases and J gave up 2 bases; unmatched junction bases: 6. CDR3 DNA sequence: TGTGCCAGCAGGACCGGGACAGTACAAGAGACCCAGTACTTC. Its protein is CASRTGTVQETQYF.

The gene calls are TRBV6-5 and TRBJ1-6; D remains ambiguous. Per the germline V gene, CDR1 is MNHEY and CDR2 is SVGAGI. The CDR3 consists of 16 residues. V lost 0 bases and J 6 bases, leaving 12 bases between the germline ends. Here the CDR3 DNA reads TGTGCCAGCAGTTACTCGAGGGTGTCTCCTAATTCACCCCTCCACTTT. This encodes CASSYSRVSPNSPLHF.

The chain couples TRBV7-6 to TRBJ1-5; a weak D match, TRBD1 (5 bases). The ends were cut back, 1 base at V and 2 bases at J, with 6 bases in the middle. CDR3 length: 14 amino acids. Germline loops: CDR1 SGHVS, CDR2 FNYEAQ. CDR3 in DNA: TGTGCCAGCAGCTTAGGGGGGGGCAATCAGCCCCAGCATTTT. This translates into CASSLGGGNQPQHF.

V is TRBV5-4 and J is TRBJ1-1; tentatively, D is TRBD1 (5 bases). Germline V gene lookup returns CDR1 SGHNT and CDR2 YYREEE (reference sequence). CDR3 size: 15 residues. Trimming took off 0 bases at V and 4 bases at J, with 13 bases between the two ends. The chain's CDR3 is CASSLVRAASTEAFF. The CDR3 region has the DNA TGTGCCAGCAGCTTGGTCAGGGCGGCAAGCACTGAAGCTTTCTTT.

This clone came up a few times. The V and J genes are TRBV6-1 and TRBJ1-1; 7 nucleotides align to TRBD1. The CDR3 extends over 16 amino acids. Germline CDR1 is MNHNS and CDR2 is SASEGT. With 4 bases clipped from V and 0 bases from J, the junction kept 8 bases outside the gene matches. The CDR3 DNA follows: TGTGCCAGCAGTGGGAGACAGGGAACAATGAACACTGAAGCTTTCTTT. Amino acid sequence: CASSGRQGTMNTEAFF.

This chain links TRBV5-4 with TRBJ1-1, with D perhaps matching TRBD1 (6 bases). Germline CDR1 is SGHNT and CDR2 is YYREEE (reference sequence). Trimming shortened V by 3 bases and J by 3 bases, and 9 bases separated the two germline ends. The CDR3 length is 13 residues. The CDR3, as DNA: TGTGCCAGCAGCTCCAGGGGCGACACTGAAGCTTTCTTT. Amino acids: CASSSRGDTEAFF.

The chain carries TRBV7-9 and TRBJ2-7; TRBD2 agrees at 9 bases. With 5 bases clipped from V and 2 bases from J, the junction kept 13 bases outside the gene matches. This CDR3 has 17 residues. Germline loops: CDR1 SEHNR, CDR2 FQNEAQ (reference sequence). The CDR3 loop is CASSHIPGLAGTYEQYF. In DNA, the CDR3 is TGTGCCAGCAGCCATATTCCAGGGCTAGCGGGGACCTACGAGCAGTACTTC.

This clone was found once. An end of the junction differs from the germline gene, which may be a read error. V and J are TRBV7-9 and TRBJ2-6; possible D gene TRBD2, 6 bases. The CDR3 spans 18 residues. Per germline, CDR1 SEHNR and CDR2 FQNEAQ (reference sequence). CDR3 residues: CSSSPRPGARAGANVLTF. In DNA, the CDR3 is TGTTCCAGCAGCCCGCGCCCGGGAGCTCGGGCTGGGGCCAACGTCCTGACTTTC.

This chain links TRBV5-8 with TRBJ1-2; D might be TRBD1 (6 bases). The V gene lost 4 bases and the J gene lost 6 bases, with 13 bases spanning the gap. The CDR3 has 13 amino acids. The germline V gene encodes CDR1 SGHTS and CDR2 YDEGEE. For the CDR3, the DNA is TGTGCCAGCAGCCACAGGGACGTCCATGGCTACACCTTC. It translates to CASSHRDVHGYTF.